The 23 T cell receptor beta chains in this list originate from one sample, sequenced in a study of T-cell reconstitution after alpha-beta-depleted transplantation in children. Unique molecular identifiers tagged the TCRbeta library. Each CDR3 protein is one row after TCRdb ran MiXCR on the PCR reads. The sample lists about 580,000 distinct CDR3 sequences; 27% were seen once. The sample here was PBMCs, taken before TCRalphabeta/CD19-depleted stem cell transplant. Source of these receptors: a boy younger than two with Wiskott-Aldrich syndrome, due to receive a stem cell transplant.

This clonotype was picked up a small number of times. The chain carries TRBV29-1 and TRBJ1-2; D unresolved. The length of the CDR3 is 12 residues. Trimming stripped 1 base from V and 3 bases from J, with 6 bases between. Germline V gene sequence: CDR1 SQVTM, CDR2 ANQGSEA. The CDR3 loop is CSVEADDYGYTF. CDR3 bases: TGCAGCGTTGAAGCGGATGACTATGGCTACACCTTC.

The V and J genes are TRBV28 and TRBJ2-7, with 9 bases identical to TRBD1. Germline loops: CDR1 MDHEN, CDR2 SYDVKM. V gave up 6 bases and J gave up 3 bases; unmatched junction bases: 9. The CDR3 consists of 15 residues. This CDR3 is CASSIDRGSDYEQYF. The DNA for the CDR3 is TGTGCCAGCAGCATCGACAGGGGGTCTGACTACGAGCAGTACTTC.

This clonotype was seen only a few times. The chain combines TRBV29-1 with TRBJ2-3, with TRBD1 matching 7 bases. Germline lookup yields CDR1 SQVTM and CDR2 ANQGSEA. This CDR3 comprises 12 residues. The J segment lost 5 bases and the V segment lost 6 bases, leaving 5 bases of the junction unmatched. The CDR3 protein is CSVRRTGDTQYF. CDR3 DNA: TGCAGCGTGCGCCGGACAGGAGATACGCAGTATTTT.

The chain's CDR3 is CAIRKQGNTGELFF. The CDR3 bases are TGTGCCATCAGGAAACAGGGGAACACCGGGGAGCTGTTTTTT. The J gene is TRBJ2-2, the V gene TRBV10-3; tentative D call: TRBD1 (6 bases). This CDR3 is 14 amino acids long. The V gene's germline CDR1 is ENHRY and CDR2 SYGVKD. V lost 6 bases and J 1 base, leaving 9 bases between the germline ends.

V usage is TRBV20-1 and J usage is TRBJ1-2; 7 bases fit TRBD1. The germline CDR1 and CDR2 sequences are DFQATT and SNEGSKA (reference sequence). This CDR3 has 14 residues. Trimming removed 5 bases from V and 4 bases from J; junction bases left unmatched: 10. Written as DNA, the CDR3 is TGCAGTGCTCGGGGAAGGGGGCTAATCTATGGCTACACCTTC. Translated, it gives CSARGRGLIYGYTF.

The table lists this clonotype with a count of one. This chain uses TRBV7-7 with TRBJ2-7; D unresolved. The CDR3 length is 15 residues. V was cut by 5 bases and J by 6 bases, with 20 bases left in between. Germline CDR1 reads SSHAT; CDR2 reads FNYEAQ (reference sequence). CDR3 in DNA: TGTGCCAGCAGCCCCCGTATTATCCTACAAGGCGAGCAGTACTTC. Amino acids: CASSPRIILQGEQYF.

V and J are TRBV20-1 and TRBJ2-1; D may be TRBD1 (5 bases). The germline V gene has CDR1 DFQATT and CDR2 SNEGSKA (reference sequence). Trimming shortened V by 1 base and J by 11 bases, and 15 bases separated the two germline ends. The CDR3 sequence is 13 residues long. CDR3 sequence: CSARAVWGVKQFF. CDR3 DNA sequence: TGCAGTGCTAGAGCCGTGTGGGGCGTTAAGCAGTTCTTC.

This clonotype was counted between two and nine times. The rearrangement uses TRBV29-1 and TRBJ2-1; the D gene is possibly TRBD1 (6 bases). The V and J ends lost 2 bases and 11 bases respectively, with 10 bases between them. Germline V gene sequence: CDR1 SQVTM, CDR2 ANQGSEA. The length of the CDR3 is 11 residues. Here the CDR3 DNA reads TGCAGCGTTGAAAGGGGGACAAAGCAGTTCTTC. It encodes CSVERGTKQFF.

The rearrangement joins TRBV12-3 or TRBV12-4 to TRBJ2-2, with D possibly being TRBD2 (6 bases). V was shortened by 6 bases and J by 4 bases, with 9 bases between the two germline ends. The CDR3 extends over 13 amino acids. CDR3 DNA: TGTGCCAGCAGCATACTAGCCACCGGGGAGCTGTTTTTT. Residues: CASSILATGELFF.

CDR3 nucleotide sequence: TGTGCCAGCAGTAACAGGGTGTTGGACGAGCAGTACTTC. Protein: CASSNRVLDEQYF. V gene TRBV25-1 combines with J gene TRBJ2-7; TRBD1 might be the D (6 bases). This CDR3 has 13 amino acids. V lost 5 bases to trimming and J lost 5 bases, with 13 bases between them. Germline V CDR1 and CDR2: MGHDK, SYGVNS.

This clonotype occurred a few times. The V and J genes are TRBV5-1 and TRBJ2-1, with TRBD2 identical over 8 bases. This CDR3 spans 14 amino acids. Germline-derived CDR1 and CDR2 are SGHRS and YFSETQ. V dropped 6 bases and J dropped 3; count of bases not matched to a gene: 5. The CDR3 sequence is CASTEREFYNEQFF. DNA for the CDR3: TGCGCCAGCACGGAGCGGGAGTTCTACAATGAGCAGTTCTTC. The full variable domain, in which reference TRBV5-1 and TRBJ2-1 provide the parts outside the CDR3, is KAGVTQTPRYLIKTRGQQVTLSCSPISGHRSVSWYQQTPGQGLQFLFEYFSETQRNKGNFPGRFSGRQFSNSRSEMNVSTLELGDSALYLCASTEREFYNEQFFGPGTRLTVL.

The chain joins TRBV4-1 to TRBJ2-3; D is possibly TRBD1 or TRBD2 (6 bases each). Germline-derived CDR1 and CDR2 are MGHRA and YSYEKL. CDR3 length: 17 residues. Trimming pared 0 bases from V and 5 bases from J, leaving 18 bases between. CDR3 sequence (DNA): TGCGCCAGCAGCCAAGATGTCCCGGGGGCGCTGGTAGATACGCAGTATTTT. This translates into CASSQDVPGALVDTQYF.

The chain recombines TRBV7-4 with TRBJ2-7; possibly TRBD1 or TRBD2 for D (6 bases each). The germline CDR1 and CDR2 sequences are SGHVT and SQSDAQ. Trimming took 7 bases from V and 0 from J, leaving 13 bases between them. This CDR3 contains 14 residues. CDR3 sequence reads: CASNESGASYEQYF. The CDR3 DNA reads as TGTGCCAGCAACGAATCGGGGGCCTCCTACGAGCAGTACTTC.

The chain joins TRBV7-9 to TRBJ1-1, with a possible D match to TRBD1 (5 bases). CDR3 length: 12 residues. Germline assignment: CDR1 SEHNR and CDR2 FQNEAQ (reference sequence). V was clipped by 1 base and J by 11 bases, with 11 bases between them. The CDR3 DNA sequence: TGTGCCAGCAGCTTAGAGCGGGGGGAGGCTTTCTTT. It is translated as CASSLERGEAFF.

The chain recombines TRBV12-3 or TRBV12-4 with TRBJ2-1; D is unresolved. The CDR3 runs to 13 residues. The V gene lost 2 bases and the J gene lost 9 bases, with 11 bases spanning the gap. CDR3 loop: CASSLNSPGEQFF. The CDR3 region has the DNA TGTGCCAGCAGTTTAAACAGCCCCGGTGAGCAGTTCTTC.

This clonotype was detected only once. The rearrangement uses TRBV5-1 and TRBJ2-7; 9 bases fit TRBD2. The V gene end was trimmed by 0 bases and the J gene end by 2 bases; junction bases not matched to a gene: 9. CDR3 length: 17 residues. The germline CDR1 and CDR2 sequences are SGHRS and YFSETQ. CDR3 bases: TGCGCCAGCAGCTTGGCCACTAGCGGGCTGATCGCCTACGAGCAGTACTTC. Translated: CASSLATSGLIAYEQYF.

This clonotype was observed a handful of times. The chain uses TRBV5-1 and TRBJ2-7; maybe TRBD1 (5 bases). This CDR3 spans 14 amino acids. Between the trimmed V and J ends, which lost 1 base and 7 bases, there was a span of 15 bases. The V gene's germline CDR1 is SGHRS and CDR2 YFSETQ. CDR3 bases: TGCGCCAGCAGCTTGACCCAGGGAACGAGGGAGCAGTACTTC. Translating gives CASSLTQGTREQYF.

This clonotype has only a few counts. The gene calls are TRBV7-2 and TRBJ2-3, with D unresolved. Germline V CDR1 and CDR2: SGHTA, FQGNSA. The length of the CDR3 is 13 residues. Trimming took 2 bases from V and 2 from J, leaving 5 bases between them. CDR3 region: CASSLTATDTQYF. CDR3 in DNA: TGTGCCAGCAGCTTAACTGCCACAGATACGCAGTATTTT.

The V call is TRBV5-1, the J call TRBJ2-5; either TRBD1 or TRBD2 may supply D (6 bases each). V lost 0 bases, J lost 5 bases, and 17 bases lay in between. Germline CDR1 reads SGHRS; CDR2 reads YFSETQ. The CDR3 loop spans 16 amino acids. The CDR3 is CASSLARGPGGETQYF. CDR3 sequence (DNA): TGCGCCAGCAGCTTGGCCAGGGGCCCCGGAGGGGAGACCCAGTACTTC.

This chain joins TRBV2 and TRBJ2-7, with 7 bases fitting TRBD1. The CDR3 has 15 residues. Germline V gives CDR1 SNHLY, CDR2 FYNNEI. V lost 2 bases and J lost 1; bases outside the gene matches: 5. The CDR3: CASSEIGTASYEQYF. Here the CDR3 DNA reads TGTGCCAGCAGTGAAATCGGGACAGCATCCTACGAGCAGTACTTC. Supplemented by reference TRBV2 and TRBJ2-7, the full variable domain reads EPEVTQTPSHQVTQMGQEVILRCVPISNHLYFYWYRQILGQKVEFLVSFYNNEISEKSEIFDDQFSVERPDGSNFTLKIRSTKLEDSAMYFCASSEIGTASYEQYFGPGTRLTVT.

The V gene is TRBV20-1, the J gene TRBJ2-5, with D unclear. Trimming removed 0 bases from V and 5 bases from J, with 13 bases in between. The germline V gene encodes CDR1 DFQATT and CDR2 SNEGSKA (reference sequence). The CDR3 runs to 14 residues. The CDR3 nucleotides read TGCAGTGCTAGAGATGAGGATAGCAGGGAGACCCAGTACTTC. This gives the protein CSARDEDSRETQYF.

The CDR3 region has the DNA TGCAGCGTCCCGACTAGCGGGAAGACGAATGAGCAGTTCTTC. This sequence encodes CSVPTSGKTNEQFF. The rearrangement joins TRBV29-1 to TRBJ2-1, with 11 bases identical to TRBD2. The CDR3 is 14 amino acids. Germline V gene lookup returns CDR1 SQVTM and CDR2 ANQGSEA. The J segment lost 7 bases and the V segment lost 6 bases, leaving 8 bases of the junction unmatched.

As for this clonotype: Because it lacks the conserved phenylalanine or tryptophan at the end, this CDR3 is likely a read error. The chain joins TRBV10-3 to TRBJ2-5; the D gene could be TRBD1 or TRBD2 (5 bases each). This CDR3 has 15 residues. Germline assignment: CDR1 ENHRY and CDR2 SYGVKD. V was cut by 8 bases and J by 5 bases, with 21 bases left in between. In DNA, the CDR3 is TGTGCCATCCGCCGGGACCGGGGATTGGGGGAGACCCAGTACTTG. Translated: CAIRRDRGLGETQYL.